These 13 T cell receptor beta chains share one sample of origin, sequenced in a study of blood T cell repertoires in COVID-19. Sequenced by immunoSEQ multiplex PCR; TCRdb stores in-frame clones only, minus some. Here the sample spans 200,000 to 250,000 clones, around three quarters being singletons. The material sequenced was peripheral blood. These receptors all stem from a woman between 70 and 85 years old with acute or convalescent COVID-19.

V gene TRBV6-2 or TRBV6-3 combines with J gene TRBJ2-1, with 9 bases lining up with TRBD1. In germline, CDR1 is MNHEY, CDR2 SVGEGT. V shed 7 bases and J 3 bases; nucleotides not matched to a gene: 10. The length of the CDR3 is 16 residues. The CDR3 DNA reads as TGTGCCAGCAACCCAAGCCGGGACAGGGTCTACAATGAGCAGTTCTTC. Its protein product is CASNPSRDRVYNEQFF.

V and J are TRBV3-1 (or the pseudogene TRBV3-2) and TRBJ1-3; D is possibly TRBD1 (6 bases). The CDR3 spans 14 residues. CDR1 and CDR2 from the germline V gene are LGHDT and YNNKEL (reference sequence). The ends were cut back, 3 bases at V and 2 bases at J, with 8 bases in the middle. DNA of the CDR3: TGTGCCAGCAGCCAGACAGGAACTGGAAACACCATATATTTT. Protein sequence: CASSQTGTGNTIYF.

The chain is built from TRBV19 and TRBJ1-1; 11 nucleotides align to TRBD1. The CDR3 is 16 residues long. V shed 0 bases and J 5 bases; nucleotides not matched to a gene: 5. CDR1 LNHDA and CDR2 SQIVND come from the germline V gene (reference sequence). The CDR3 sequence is CASSIEGTGGGTEAFF. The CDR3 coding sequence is TGTGCCAGTAGTATAGAAGGGACAGGGGGAGGAACTGAAGCTTTCTTT.

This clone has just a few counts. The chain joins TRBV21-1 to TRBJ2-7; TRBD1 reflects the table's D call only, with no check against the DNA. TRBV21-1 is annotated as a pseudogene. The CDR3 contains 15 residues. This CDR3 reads CASSDRQGASSEQYF. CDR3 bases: TGTGCCAGCAGCGATCGACAGGGGGCGTCTTCCGAGCAGTACTTC.

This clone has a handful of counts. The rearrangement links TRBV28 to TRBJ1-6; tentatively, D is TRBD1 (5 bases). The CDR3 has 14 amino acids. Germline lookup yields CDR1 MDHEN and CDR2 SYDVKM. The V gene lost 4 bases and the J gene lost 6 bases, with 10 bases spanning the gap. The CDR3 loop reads CASSWGEVNSPLHF. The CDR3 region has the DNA TGTGCCAGCAGTTGGGGGGAGGTTAATTCACCCCTCCACTTT.

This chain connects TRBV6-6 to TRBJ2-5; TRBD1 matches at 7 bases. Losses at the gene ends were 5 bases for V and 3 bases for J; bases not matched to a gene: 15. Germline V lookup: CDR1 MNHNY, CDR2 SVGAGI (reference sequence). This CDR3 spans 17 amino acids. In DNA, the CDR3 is TGTGCCAGCAGTCCCACTTACCCGGGACAGATTAAAGAGACCCAGTACTTC. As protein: CASSPTYPGQIKETQYF.

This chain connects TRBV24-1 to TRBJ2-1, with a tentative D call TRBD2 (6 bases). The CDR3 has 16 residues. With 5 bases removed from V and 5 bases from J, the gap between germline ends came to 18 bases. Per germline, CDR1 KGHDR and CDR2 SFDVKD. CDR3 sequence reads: CATSAPGWGEDNEQFF. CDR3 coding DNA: TGTGCCACCAGTGCTCCCGGTTGGGGGGAGGACAATGAGCAGTTCTTC.

CDR3: CASSFSDRGLKQYF. As DNA, the CDR3 is TGTGCCAGCAGCTTCTCGGACAGGGGGCTAAAGCAGTACTTC. The chain couples TRBV7-9 to TRBJ2-7; 11 bases agree with TRBD1. The V gene end was trimmed by 3 bases and the J gene end by 8 bases; junction bases not matched to a gene: 6. This CDR3 contains 14 residues. Germline CDR1 SEHNR, CDR2 FQNEAQ (reference sequence).

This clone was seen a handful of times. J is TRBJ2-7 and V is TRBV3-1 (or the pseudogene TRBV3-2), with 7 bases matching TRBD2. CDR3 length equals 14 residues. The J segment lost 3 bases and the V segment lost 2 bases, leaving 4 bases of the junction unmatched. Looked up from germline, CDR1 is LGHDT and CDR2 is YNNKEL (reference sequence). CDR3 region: CASSQTAGRYEQYF. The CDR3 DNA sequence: TGTGCCAGCAGCCAAACAGCGGGGCGCTACGAGCAGTACTTC.

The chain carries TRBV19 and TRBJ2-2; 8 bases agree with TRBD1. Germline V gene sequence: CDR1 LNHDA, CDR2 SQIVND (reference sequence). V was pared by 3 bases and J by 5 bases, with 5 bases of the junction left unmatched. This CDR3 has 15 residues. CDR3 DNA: TGTGCCAGTAGTATGGGGACAGGTGGAACCGGGGAGCTGTTTTTT. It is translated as CASSMGTGGTGELFF.

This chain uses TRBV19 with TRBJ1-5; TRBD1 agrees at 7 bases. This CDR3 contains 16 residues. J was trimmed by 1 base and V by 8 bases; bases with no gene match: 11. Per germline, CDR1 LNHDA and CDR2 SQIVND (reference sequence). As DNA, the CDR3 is TGTGCCAGTGACAGGGCAGCACTGGGGAGCAATCAGCCCCAGCATTTT. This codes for CASDRAALGSNQPQHF.

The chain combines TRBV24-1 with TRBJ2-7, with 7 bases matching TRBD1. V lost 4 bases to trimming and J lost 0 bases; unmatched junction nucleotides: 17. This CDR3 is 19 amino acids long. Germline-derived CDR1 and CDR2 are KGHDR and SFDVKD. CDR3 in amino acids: CATSEGETGRVQASYEQYF. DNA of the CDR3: TGTGCCACCAGTGAAGGGGAGACAGGGCGGGTTCAGGCCTCCTACGAGCAGTACTTC.

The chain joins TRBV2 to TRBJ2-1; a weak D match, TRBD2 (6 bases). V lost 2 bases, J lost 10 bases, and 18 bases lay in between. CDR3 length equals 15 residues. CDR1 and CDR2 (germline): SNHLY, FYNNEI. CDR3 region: CASSEITGLLVEQFF. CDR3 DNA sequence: TGTGCCAGCAGTGAAATCACCGGACTACTGGTCGAGCAGTTCTTC.